These 29 T cell receptor beta chains came from one sample sequenced in a study of blood T cell repertoires in COVID-19. Clones were read by immunoSEQ multiplex PCR, and TCRdb kept only the in-frame ones, dropping some. This sample has approximately 68,000 clones, with more than 75% found just once. The sample consisted of peripheral blood. Receptors were obtained from a man aged 45-65 years with active COVID-19.

This clone turned up a few times. J is TRBJ2-7 and V is TRBV3-1 (or the pseudogene TRBV3-2); 10 nucleotides match TRBD2. Germline loops: CDR1 LGHDT, CDR2 YNNKEL (reference sequence). The CDR3 spans 15 residues. The V and J ends lost 4 bases and 3 bases, in that order; junction bases with no gene match: 6. CDR3: CASSRSSGRFYEQYF. The CDR3 DNA reads as TGTGCCAGCAGCCGTAGTAGCGGGAGGTTCTACGAGCAGTACTTC.

The chain combines TRBV10-3 with TRBJ1-3; 9 positions match TRBD1. Germline CDR1 ENHRY, CDR2 SYGVKD. The CDR3 runs 17 residues. V was clipped by 6 bases and J by 0 bases; unmatched bases: 9. CDR3 sequence: CAISASRDRVSGNTIYF. CDR3 nucleotides: TGTGCCATCAGCGCGTCCCGGGACAGGGTCTCTGGAAACACCATATATTTT.

V is TRBV5-1 and J is TRBJ2-2; D ambiguous. Germline CDR1 reads SGHRS; CDR2 reads YFSETQ. Trimming shortened V by 0 bases and J by 2 bases, and 11 bases separated the two germline ends. This CDR3 has 16 amino acids. The CDR3 loop reads CASSLVGTANTGELFF. In nucleotides, the CDR3 is TGCGCCAGCAGCTTGGTTGGCACAGCCAACACCGGGGAGCTGTTTTTT. Based on the CDR3 plus reference TRBV5-1 and TRBJ2-2, the full variable domain is KAGVTQTPRYLIKTRGQQVTLSCSPISGHRSVSWYQQTPGQGLQFLFEYFSETQRNKGNFPGRFSGRQFSNSRSEMNVSTLELGDSALYLCASSLVGTANTGELFFGEGSRLTVL.

This clone was seen a single time. The chain employs TRBV2 and TRBJ1-2; no clear D. CDR1 and CDR2 from the germline V gene are SNHLY and FYNNEI. V was clipped by 4 bases and J by 1 base, with 7 bases between them. The CDR3 extends over 13 amino acids. The CDR3 bases are TGTGCCAGCAGTGTTGGCGGTAACTATGGCTACACCTTC. It is translated as CASSVGGNYGYTF.

V gene TRBV28 combines with J gene TRBJ2-5; 7 bases line up with TRBD1. Germline trimming cut 4 bases from V and 4 bases from J; bases unmatched to any gene: 3. CDR1 is MDHEN, CDR2 SYDVKM, per germline. This CDR3 has 13 amino acids. CDR3 sequence (DNA): TGTGCCAGCAGTTACGCAGGGGGAGAGACCCAGTACTTC. Translated: CASSYAGGETQYF. Looking up the rest from reference TRBV28 and TRBJ2-5 gives the full variable domain: DVKVTQSSRYLVKRTGEKVFLECVQDMDHENMFWYRQDPGLGLRLIYFSYDVKMKEKGDIPEGYSVSREKKERFSLILESASTNQTSMYLCASSYAGGETQYFGPGTRLLVL.

In this sample, this clone turned up once. The V gene is TRBV6-2 or TRBV6-3, the J gene TRBJ2-7, with D hard to call. Germline loops: CDR1 MNHEY, CDR2 SVGEGT. The CDR3 is 15 amino acids. The V end was cut by 2 bases, the J end by 0 bases, with 11 bases between. The CDR3 sequence is CASSYRFTYSYEQYF. As DNA, the CDR3 is TGTGCCAGCAGTTACCGCTTTACCTACTCCTACGAGCAGTACTTC.

This sequence joins TRBV2 and TRBJ1-1; possible D gene TRBD1, 5 bases. CDR1 is SNHLY, CDR2 FYNNEI, per germline. The V and J ends lost 7 bases and 1 base respectively, with 13 bases between them. The CDR3 has 14 amino acids. The CDR3 DNA reads TGTGCCAGCATTTCACAGGCAGAGAACACTGAAGCTTTCTTT. Amino acid sequence: CASISQAENTEAFF.

The genes are TRBV9 and TRBJ1-2; 8 positions agree with TRBD1. The junction had 12 bases not matched to a gene; V was cut back by 3 bases and J by 8 bases. The CDR3 contains 15 residues. Germline CDR1 SGDLS, CDR2 YYNGEE. The CDR3 loop is CASSAQNRGEVGYTF. The DNA of the CDR3 is TGTGCCAGCAGCGCGCAAAACAGGGGGGAGGTGGGCTACACCTTC.

The sample holds one count of this clone. The rearrangement links TRBV6-1 to TRBJ2-7, with 11 nucleotides matching TRBD1. V dropped 2 bases and J dropped 6; count of bases not matched to a gene: 6. This CDR3 has 15 amino acids. The germline V gene encodes CDR1 MNHNS and CDR2 SASEGT. The DNA of the CDR3 is TGTGCCAGCAGTGAACGCGGACAGGGGGCGGGCGAGCAGTACTTC. This gives the protein CASSERGQGAGEQYF.

This rearrangement joins TRBV20-1 to TRBJ2-1; possibly TRBD2 for D (5 bases). V was trimmed by 3 bases and J by 4 bases, leaving 13 bases between them. The germline V gene has CDR1 DFQATT and CDR2 SNEGSKA (reference sequence). The CDR3 consists of 14 residues. The CDR3 sequence: CSASHRGAYNEQFF. The CDR3, as DNA: TGCAGTGCTAGTCACCGGGGTGCGTACAATGAGCAGTTCTTC.

The chain employs TRBV7-6 and TRBJ2-1, with D possibly being TRBD2 (7 bases). The CDR3 has 15 amino acids. The V end was cut by 0 bases, the J end by 5 bases, with 11 bases between. Looked up from germline, CDR1 is SGHVS and CDR2 is FNYEAQ. The CDR3 nucleotides read TGTGCCAGCAGCTTAGCGGGGGGGGGCCACAATGAGCAGTTCTTC. Amino acids: CASSLAGGGHNEQFF.

The rearrangement joins TRBV6-5 to TRBJ1-5, with D tentatively TRBD1 (6 bases). This CDR3 has 13 residues. V shed 5 bases and J shed 3 bases, with 8 bases lying between them. The germline gives CDR1 MNHEY, CDR2 SVGAGI. The CDR3 protein is CASSQGYNQPQHF. In DNA, the CDR3 is TGTGCCAGCAGTCAGGGGTACAATCAGCCCCAGCATTTT.

CDR3 in amino acids: CASSLVSGNQPQHF. The CDR3 nucleotides are TGCGCCAGCAGCTTGGTTTCGGGGAATCAGCCCCAGCATTTT. V gene TRBV5-1 combines with J gene TRBJ1-5; D gene unclear. Deletions cut 0 bases from V and 4 bases from J, with 8 bases between. Germline V gene lookup returns CDR1 SGHRS and CDR2 YFSETQ. The CDR3 covers 14 residues.

This clone was counted many times. The chain has TRBV4-3 and TRBJ2-1, with 8 nucleotides matching TRBD2. J lost 4 bases, V lost 2 bases, and 1 base had no gene match. From germline, CDR1 is LGHNA and CDR2 YSLEER. The CDR3 is 14 residues long. The CDR3 reads CASSQKREYNEQFF. The CDR3 bases are TGCGCCAGCAGCCAAAAGCGGGAGTACAATGAGCAGTTCTTC.

This clone has only one observation. This chain connects TRBV15 to TRBJ2-5; 7 bases align to TRBD2. Trimming took 7 bases from V and 2 from J; bases not matched to a gene: 7. Per germline, CDR1 LNHNV and CDR2 YYDKDF (reference sequence). CDR3 size: 14 residues. Here the CDR3 DNA reads TGTGCCACCACCCCGGGGGGAGAGCAAGAGACCCAGTACTTC. Protein product: CATTPGGEQETQYF. The full variable domain, with the rest looked up from reference TRBV15 and TRBJ2-5, is DAMVIQNPRYQVTQFGKPVTLSCSQTLNHNVMYWYQQKSSQAPKLLFHYYDKDFNNEADTPDNFQSRRPNTSFCFLDIRSPGLGDTAMYLCATTPGGEQETQYFGPGTRLLVL.

The J gene is TRBJ1-1, the V gene TRBV5-1; perhaps TRBD1 as D (6 bases). Germline V CDR1 and CDR2: SGHRS, YFSETQ. The germline V and J ends were trimmed by 0 bases and 7 bases, with 13 bases remaining between them. CDR3 length equals 14 residues. CDR3 coding DNA: TGCGCCAGCAGCTTGGACAGGGCAGGACTTGAAGCTTTCTTT. Translated: CASSLDRAGLEAFF.

This chain connects TRBV24-1 to TRBJ2-1, with D possibly being TRBD1 (6 bases). The V and J ends lost 3 bases and 9 bases respectively, with 14 bases between them. CDR1 is KGHDR and CDR2 is SFDVKD in the germline V gene. This CDR3 contains 14 residues. In nucleotides, the CDR3 is TGTGCCACCAGTGATCACAGGGCGAGTATTGAGCAGTTCTTC. Translation gives CATSDHRASIEQFF.

The chain combines TRBV9 with TRBJ2-5, with 9 bases fitting TRBD1. J lost 2 bases, V lost 3 bases, and 2 bases had no gene match. This CDR3 comprises 14 residues. Germline CDR1 is SGDLS and CDR2 is YYNGEE. The CDR3 protein is CASSGGTGQETQYF. DNA of the CDR3: TGTGCCAGCAGCGGCGGGACAGGGCAAGAGACCCAGTACTTC.

The chain carries TRBV4-3 and TRBJ1-1; D unclear. The ends were cut back, 0 bases at V and 0 bases at J, with 8 bases in the middle. Germline CDR1 LGHNA, CDR2 YSLEER. The length of the CDR3 is 15 residues. Here the CDR3 reads CASSQDVRMNTEAFF. The DNA for the CDR3 is TGCGCCAGCAGCCAAGATGTCAGGATGAACACTGAAGCTTTCTTT.

V and J are TRBV11-1 and TRBJ1-1, with 9 bases aligning to TRBD1. The germline gives CDR1 SGHAT, CDR2 FQDESV (reference sequence). J was trimmed by 4 bases and V by 7 bases; bases with no gene match: 4. This CDR3 comprises 13 residues. The DNA of the CDR3 is TGTGCCAGCATGACAGGGGGGGCCACTGAAGCTTTCTTT. Translated: CASMTGGATEAFF.

V and J are TRBV24-1 and TRBJ2-3; a weak D match, TRBD1 (6 bases). Trimming shortened V by 3 bases and J by 0 bases, and 21 bases separated the two germline ends. The CDR3 loop spans 19 amino acids. CDR1 is KGHDR and CDR2 is SFDVKD in the germline V gene. The CDR3 sequence is CATSDLPARDTYSTDTQYF. CDR3 sequence (DNA): TGTGCCACCAGTGATCTCCCAGCCCGGGACACTTATAGCACAGATACGCAGTATTTT.

In nucleotides, the CDR3 is TGTGCCAGCAGCTCTCGGGGTAGGAACACTGAAGCTTTCTTT. This encodes CASSSRGRNTEAFF. The chain recombines TRBV5-6 with TRBJ1-1; D is uncertain. This CDR3 spans 14 amino acids. Trimming removed 3 bases from V and 1 base from J, with 10 bases in between. Germline V gene sequence: CDR1 SGHDT, CDR2 YYEEEE.

This sequence joins TRBV4-1 and TRBJ1-4, with no clear D. The CDR3 contains 16 residues. Germline CDR1 MGHRA, CDR2 YSYEKL. V gave up 0 bases and J gave up 8 bases, with 16 bases separating them. This CDR3 is CASSQEEKRTGEKLFF. As DNA, the CDR3 is TGCGCCAGCAGCCAAGAGGAGAAGAGGACGGGGGAAAAACTGTTTTTT.

This clone was seen once. The chain employs TRBV28 and TRBJ1-2; 7 bases align to TRBD1. The J segment lost 8 bases and the V segment lost 1 base, leaving 7 bases of the junction unmatched. CDR1 is MDHEN and CDR2 is SYDVKM in the germline V gene. There are 14 residues in the CDR3. Written as DNA, the CDR3 is TGTGCCAGCAGTTTATTAAGACAGGGAATCGGCTACACCTTC. Translating gives CASSLLRQGIGYTF.

This clone was observed a few times. The gene calls are TRBV5-1 and TRBJ1-6; D gene uncertain. Germline V gene sequence: CDR1 SGHRS, CDR2 YFSETQ. The V gene lost 4 bases and the J gene lost 0 bases, with 11 bases spanning the gap. The CDR3 consists of 16 residues. CDR3 in amino acids: CASSLSVPSYNSPLHF. In DNA form, the CDR3 reads TGCGCCAGCAGCCTTTCTGTCCCCTCCTATAATTCACCCCTCCACTTT.

V and J are TRBV28 and TRBJ1-2; TRBD1 aligns across 9 bases. V gave up 6 bases and J gave up 4 bases; unmatched junction bases: 15. The CDR3 has 17 residues. Germline V lookup: CDR1 MDHEN, CDR2 SYDVKM. The DNA for the CDR3 is TGTGCCAGCAGACTGCGAATTACACAGGGGGCAGGCTATGGCTACACCTTC. Its protein is CASRLRITQGAGYGYTF.

The chain is built from TRBV5-1 and TRBJ2-7; TRBD2 is a possible D gene (6 bases). CDR1 SGHRS and CDR2 YFSETQ come from the germline V gene. V dropped 1 base and J dropped 0 bases, with 11 bases sitting between them. The CDR3 extends over 15 amino acids. CDR3 nucleotide sequence: TGCGCCAGCAGCTTGTTCACTAGCCGCTCCTACGAGCAGTACTTC. Translation gives CASSLFTSRSYEQYF.

This chain joins TRBV2 and TRBJ1-1, with unresolved D. There are 13 residues in the CDR3. Germline assignment: CDR1 SNHLY and CDR2 FYNNEI. Trimming took 6 bases from V and 0 from J, leaving 8 bases between them. The CDR3 is CASRSQVNTEAFF. The CDR3 region has the DNA TGTGCCAGCAGAAGTCAGGTGAACACTGAAGCTTTCTTT.

CDR3 protein: CASSLTTGGGGTQYF. The CDR3 region has the DNA TGTGCCAGCAGTTTGACAACAGGGGGCGGGGGGACCCAGTACTTC. The genes are TRBV27 and TRBJ2-5, with 9 bases identical to TRBD1. This CDR3 spans 15 amino acids. Germline assignment: CDR1 MNHEY and CDR2 SMNVEV (reference sequence). V trimming: 3 bases; J trimming: 7 bases; junction bases outside the gene matches: 9.